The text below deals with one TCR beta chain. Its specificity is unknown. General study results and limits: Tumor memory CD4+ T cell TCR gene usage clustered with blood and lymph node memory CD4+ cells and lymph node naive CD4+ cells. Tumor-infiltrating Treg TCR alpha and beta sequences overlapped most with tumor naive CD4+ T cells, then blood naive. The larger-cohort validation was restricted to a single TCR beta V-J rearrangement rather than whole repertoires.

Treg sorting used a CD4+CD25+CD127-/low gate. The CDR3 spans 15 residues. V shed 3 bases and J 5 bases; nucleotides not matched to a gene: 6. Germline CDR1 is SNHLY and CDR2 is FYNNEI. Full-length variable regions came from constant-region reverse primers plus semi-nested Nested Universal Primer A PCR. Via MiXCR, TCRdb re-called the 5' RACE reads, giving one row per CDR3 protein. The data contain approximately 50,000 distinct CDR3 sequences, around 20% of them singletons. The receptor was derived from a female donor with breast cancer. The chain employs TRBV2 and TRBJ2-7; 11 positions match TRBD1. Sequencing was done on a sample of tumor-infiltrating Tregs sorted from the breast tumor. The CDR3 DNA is TGTGCCAGCAGTGAGGGGACAGGGGGACTCCACGAGCAGTACGTC. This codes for CASSEGTGGLHEQYV.